This TCR beta chain was identified in a study of cytomegalovirus exposure and HLA in healthy donors. PCR amplification relied on 60 Vbeta primers (plus 13 Jbeta primers). Sequenced by immunoSEQ multiplex PCR; TCRdb stores in-frame clones only, minus some. The ten top clones account for approximately 3.9%, within a sample of roughly 77,000 clones. The length of the CDR3 is 13 residues. CDR1 is KGHSH and CDR2 is LQKENI in the germline V gene. Trimming removed 4 bases from V and 4 bases from J; junction bases left unmatched: 3. Study-wide results and caveats: The records held CMV serostatus as the only immune exposure information. Accurate prediction of HLA-A and HLA-B alleles (for most subjects) was reportedly achieved from TCR beta sequences. TCR beta chains numbering roughly 150 were designated cytomegalovirus-associated.

Points on this clone: Its antigen is undetermined.

The sample was PBMCs. V gene TRBV18 combines with J gene TRBJ1-2, with 7 bases lining up with TRBD1. The sequence was obtained from a female donor in good health and CMV-seropositive. The DNA of the CDR3 is TGTGCCAGCTCACGGGACAGTTCCTATGGCTACACCTTC. It yields the protein CASSRDSSYGYTF.